The source of this TCR beta chain is a study of T-cell reconstitution after alpha-beta-depleted transplantation in children. This clonotype appeared a few times. As yet, its antigen is unknown. Notes on the study in general: Expanded clones from the graft, numbering several hundred, reportedly supplied alpha-beta T cells about two months after transplant. Fresh T-cell production supplied most of the T-cell counts and diversity seen one year after transplant. For some patients, TCRbeta diversity was high at day 60 because of recipient T cells and thymic progenitors that survived.

The library targeted TCRbeta and was prepared with unique molecular identifiers. TCRdb analysed the PCR reads with MiXCR anew, one entry per CDR3 protein. The data contain some 460,000 distinct CDR3 sequences, about 16% of them singletons. The sequenced sample was PBMCs, mostly from graft donor cells, obtained 360 days after TCRalphabeta/CD19-depleted stem cell transplant. This clonotype was sampled from a boy younger than two who had a stem cell transplant for Wiskott-Aldrich syndrome, so the T cells may come from the graft donor.

CDR3: CASSGLTGANVLTF. The CDR3 region has the DNA TGTGCCAGCAGCGGACTAACTGGGGCCAACGTCCTGACTTTC. This chain joins TRBV12-3 or TRBV12-4 and TRBJ2-6, with D possibly TRBD2 on 6 matching bases. The CDR3 is 14 residues long. Trimming shortened V by 6 bases and J by 2 bases, and 8 bases separated the two germline ends.